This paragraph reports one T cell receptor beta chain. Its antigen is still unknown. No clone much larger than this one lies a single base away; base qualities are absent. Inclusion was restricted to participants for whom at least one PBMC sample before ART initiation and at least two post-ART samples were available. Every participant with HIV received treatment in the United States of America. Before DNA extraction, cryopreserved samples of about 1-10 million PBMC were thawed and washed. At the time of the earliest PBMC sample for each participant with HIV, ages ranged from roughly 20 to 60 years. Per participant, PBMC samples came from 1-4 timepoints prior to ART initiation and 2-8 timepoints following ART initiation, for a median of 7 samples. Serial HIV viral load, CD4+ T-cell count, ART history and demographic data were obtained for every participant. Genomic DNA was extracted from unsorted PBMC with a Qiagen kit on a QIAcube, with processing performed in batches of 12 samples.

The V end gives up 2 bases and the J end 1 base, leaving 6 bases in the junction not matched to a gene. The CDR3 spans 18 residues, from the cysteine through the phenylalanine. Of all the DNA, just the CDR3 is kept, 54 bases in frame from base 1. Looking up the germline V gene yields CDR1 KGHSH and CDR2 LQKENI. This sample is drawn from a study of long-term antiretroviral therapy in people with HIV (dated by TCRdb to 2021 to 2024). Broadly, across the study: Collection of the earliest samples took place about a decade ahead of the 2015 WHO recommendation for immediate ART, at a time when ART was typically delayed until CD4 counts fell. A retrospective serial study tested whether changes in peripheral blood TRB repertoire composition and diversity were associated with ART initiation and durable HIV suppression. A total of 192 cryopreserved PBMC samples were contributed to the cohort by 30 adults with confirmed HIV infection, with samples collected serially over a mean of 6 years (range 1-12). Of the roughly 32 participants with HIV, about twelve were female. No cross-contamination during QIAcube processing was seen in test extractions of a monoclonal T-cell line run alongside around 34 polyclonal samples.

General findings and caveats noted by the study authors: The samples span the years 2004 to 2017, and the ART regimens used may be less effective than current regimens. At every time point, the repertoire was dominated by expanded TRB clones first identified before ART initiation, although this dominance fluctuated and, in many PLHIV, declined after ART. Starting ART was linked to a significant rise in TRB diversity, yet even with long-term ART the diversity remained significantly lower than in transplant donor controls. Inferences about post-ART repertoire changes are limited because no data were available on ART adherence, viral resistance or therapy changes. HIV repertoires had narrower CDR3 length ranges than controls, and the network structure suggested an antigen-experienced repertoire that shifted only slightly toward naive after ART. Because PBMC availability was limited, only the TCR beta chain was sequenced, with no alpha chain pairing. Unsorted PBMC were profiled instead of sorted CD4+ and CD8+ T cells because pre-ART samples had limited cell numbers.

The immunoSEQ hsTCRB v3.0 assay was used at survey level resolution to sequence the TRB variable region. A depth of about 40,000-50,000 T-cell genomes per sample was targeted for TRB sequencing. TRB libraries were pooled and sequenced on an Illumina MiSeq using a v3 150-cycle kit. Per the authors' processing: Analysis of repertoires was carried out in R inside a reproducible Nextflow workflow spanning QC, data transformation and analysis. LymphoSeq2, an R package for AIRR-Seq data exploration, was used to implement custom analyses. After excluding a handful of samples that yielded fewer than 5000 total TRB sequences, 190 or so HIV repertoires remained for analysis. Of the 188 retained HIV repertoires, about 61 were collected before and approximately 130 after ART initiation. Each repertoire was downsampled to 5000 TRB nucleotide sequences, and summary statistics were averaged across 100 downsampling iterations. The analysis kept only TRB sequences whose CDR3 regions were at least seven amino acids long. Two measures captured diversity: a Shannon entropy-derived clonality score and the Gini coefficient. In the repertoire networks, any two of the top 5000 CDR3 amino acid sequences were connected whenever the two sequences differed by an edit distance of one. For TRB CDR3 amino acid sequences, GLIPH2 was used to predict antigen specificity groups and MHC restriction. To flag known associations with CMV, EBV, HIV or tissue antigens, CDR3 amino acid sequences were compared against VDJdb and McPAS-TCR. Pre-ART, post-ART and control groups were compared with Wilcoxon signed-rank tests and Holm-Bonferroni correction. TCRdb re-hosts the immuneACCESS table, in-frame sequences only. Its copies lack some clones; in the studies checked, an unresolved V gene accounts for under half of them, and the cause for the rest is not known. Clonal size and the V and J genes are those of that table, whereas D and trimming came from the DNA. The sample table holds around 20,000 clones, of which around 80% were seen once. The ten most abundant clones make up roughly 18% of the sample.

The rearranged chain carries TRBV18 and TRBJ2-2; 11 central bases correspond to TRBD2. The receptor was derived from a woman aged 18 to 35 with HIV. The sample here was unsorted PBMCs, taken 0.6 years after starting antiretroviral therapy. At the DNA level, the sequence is TGTGCCAGCTCACCATCTCCTAGCGGGGGGCAGAACACCGGGGAGCTGTTTTTT. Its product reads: CASSPSPSGGQNTGELFF.